One and the same sample provided the 18 T cell receptor beta chains below, sequenced in a study of blood T cell repertoires in COVID-19. The method was immunoSEQ multiplex PCR; TCRdb's version includes in-frame clones alone and lacks a portion of them. The profile covers 230,000 or so clones, with roughly 89% appearing a single time and more than 3.5% taken by the ten largest. Material for sequencing was PBMCs or T cells enriched from blood (not recorded which). The source of these receptors is a woman aged 35 to 49 with acute COVID-19.

J is TRBJ1-2 and V is TRBV3-1 (or the pseudogene TRBV3-2); D is unresolved. Trimming removed 1 base at V and 8 bases at J, with 11 bases between. Germline values: CDR1 LGHDT, CDR2 YNNKEL (reference sequence). The CDR3 is 13 amino acids. The CDR3 protein is CASSQAQAGGYTF. CDR3 nucleotides: TGTGCCAGCAGCCAAGCTCAAGCAGGCGGCTACACCTTC.

Details on this clone: One end of the junction does not line up with germline, which may come from a read error. CDR3 sequence (DNA): TGTGCCAGCAGTTCGATATCTGGACAGGCCTCTAGTTTT. Translated: CASSSISGQASSF. The chain uses TRBV6-5 and TRBJ2-3; TRBD1 agrees at 7 bases. The CDR3 is made up of 13 amino acids. CDR1 is MNHEY, CDR2 SVGAGI, per germline.

This chain links TRBV19 with TRBJ1-2; D ambiguous. V was trimmed by 6 bases and J by 3 bases, leaving 8 bases between them. Per the germline V gene, CDR1 is LNHDA and CDR2 is SQIVND (reference sequence). The CDR3 is 12 amino acids. CDR3 loop: CASRTDYYGYTF. CDR3 nucleotide sequence: TGTGCCAGTAGGACCGACTACTATGGCTACACCTTC.

The chain recombines TRBV12-5 with TRBJ1-5; D possibly corresponds to TRBD1 (5 bases). The CDR3 runs 16 residues. V dropped 0 bases and J dropped 7 bases, with 16 bases sitting between them. Germline assignment: CDR1 LGHNT and CDR2 FRNRAP. The CDR3 is CASGLVMGQGRQPQHF. The CDR3 bases are TGTGCTAGTGGTTTGGTAATGGGGCAGGGCAGGCAGCCCCAGCATTTT.

The genes are TRBV7-9 and TRBJ1-1; D possibly corresponds to TRBD1 (5 bases). Trimming shortened V by 4 bases and J by 3 bases, and 12 bases separated the two germline ends. This CDR3 comprises 14 residues. CDR1 SEHNR and CDR2 FQNEAQ come from the germline V gene (reference sequence). DNA of the CDR3: TGTGCCAGCAGCTACACAGGCCCCTACACTGAAGCTTTCTTT. Amino acid sequence: CASSYTGPYTEAFF.

V gene TRBV2 combines with J gene TRBJ1-2; TRBD1 matches 9 bases. The CDR3 spans 12 residues. The germline V gene has CDR1 SNHLY and CDR2 FYNNEI. The ends lost 6 bases at V and 7 bases at J; junction bases unmatched: 3. Here the CDR3 reads CASSRDRAGYTF. The DNA for the CDR3 is TGTGCCAGCAGCCGGGACAGGGCTGGCTACACCTTC.

The CDR3 loop reads CASSSQGNQPQHF. CDR3 DNA: TGTGCCAGCAGCTCCCAGGGCAATCAGCCCCAGCATTTT. V and J are TRBV9 and TRBJ1-5; no clear D. Germline-derived CDR1 and CDR2 are SGDLS and YYNGEE. CDR3 length equals 13 residues. The germline V and J ends were trimmed by 4 bases and 2 bases, with 7 bases remaining between them.

As for this clone: The junction departs from germline at one end; a sequencing error may be responsible. The V and J genes are TRBV7-7 and TRBJ2-2; 10 bases fit TRBD2. The CDR3 sequence is 16 residues long. Per the germline V gene, CDR1 is SSHAT and CDR2 is FNYEAQ (reference sequence). Here the CDR3 reads CASSPGTSANTGELFF. The DNA of the CDR3 is TGTGCTAGCAGCCCGGGGACTAGCGCAAACACCGGGGAGCTGTTTTTT.

The rearrangement links TRBV7-7 to TRBJ2-1; 9 bases match TRBD2. The CDR3 is made up of 14 amino acids. V dropped 5 bases and J dropped 5; count of bases not matched to a gene: 4. Germline-derived CDR1 and CDR2 are SSHAT and FNYEAQ (reference sequence). The CDR3 DNA follows: TGTGCCAGCAGCAGCGGGGGGTCCCACAATGAGCAGTTCTTC. Translated: CASSSGGSHNEQFF.

In DNA form, the CDR3 reads TGTGCCAGCAGGGCCCCAGGCTCCAATCAGCCCCAGCATTTT. Amino acids: CASRAPGSNQPQHF. The V and J genes are TRBV25-1 and TRBJ1-5; D is unresolved. The V end was cut by 6 bases, the J end by 3 bases, with 12 bases between. Germline lookup yields CDR1 MGHDK and CDR2 SYGVNS. This CDR3 has 14 amino acids.

J is TRBJ1-1 and V is TRBV5-6, with D hard to call. This CDR3 comprises 14 residues. Between the trimmed V and J ends, which lost 2 bases and 0 bases, there was a span of 8 bases. Germline lookup yields CDR1 SGHDT and CDR2 YYEEEE. As DNA, the CDR3 is TGTGCCAGCAGCTTCGGGGAGGTGAACACTGAAGCTTTCTTT. This encodes CASSFGEVNTEAFF. The full variable domain, rest sourced from reference TRBV5-6 and TRBJ1-1, is DAGVTQSPTHLIKTRGQQVTLRCSPKSGHDTVSWYQQALGQGPQFIFQYYEEEERQRGNFPDRFSGHQFPNYSSELNVNALLLGDSALYLCASSFGEVNTEAFFGQGTRLTVV.

The chain couples TRBV19 to TRBJ1-6; TRBD1 matches 8 bases. The CDR3 spans 13 residues. Losses at the gene ends were 6 bases for V and 8 bases for J; bases not matched to a gene: 3. Germline lookup yields CDR1 LNHDA and CDR2 SQIVND (reference sequence). The CDR3 here is CASSRGRDSPLHF. The CDR3 DNA reads TGTGCCAGTAGCAGGGGGCGGGATTCACCCCTCCACTTT.

The J gene is TRBJ2-4, the V gene TRBV12-5, with 9 bases identical to TRBD2. The trim removed 7 bases at V and 1 base at J, leaving 5 bases unmatched. The CDR3 extends over 15 amino acids. Germline CDR1 reads LGHNT; CDR2 reads FRNRAP. CDR3 amino acids: CASASSGGAKNIQYF. CDR3 sequence (DNA): TGTGCTAGTGCTTCAAGCGGGGGGGCCAAAAACATTCAGTACTTC.

This clone appeared once. This chain links TRBV5-6 with TRBJ1-1; D perhaps matches TRBD1 (6 bases). The CDR3 length is 13 residues. Germline V gene data show CDR1 as SGHDT and CDR2 as YYEEEE. The ends were cut back, 2 bases at V and 6 bases at J, with 11 bases in the middle. The CDR3 protein is CASSLRGKAEAFF. The DNA of the CDR3 is TGTGCCAGCAGCTTAAGGGGGAAGGCTGAAGCTTTCTTT.

This chain joins TRBV5-4 and TRBJ1-2, with D unresolved. Trimming shortened V by 0 bases and J by 0 bases, and 6 bases separated the two germline ends. CDR1 is SGHNT, CDR2 YYREEE, per germline (reference sequence). There are 14 residues in the CDR3. Here the CDR3 reads CASSLDLANYGYTF. The CDR3 DNA sequence: TGTGCCAGCAGCTTGGATCTCGCTAACTATGGCTACACCTTC.

V usage is TRBV7-8 and J usage is TRBJ2-1; 7 bases match TRBD1. CDR3 length: 15 amino acids. The V segment lost 5 bases and the J segment 7 bases; nucleotides outside the gene matches: 11. Germline lookup yields CDR1 SGHVS and CDR2 FQNEAQ. CDR3 protein: CASSADRARVNEQFF. Here the CDR3 DNA reads TGTGCCAGCAGCGCAGACAGGGCTCGGGTGAATGAGCAGTTCTTC.

J is TRBJ1-1 and V is TRBV7-6; the D is unclear. This CDR3 contains 13 residues. Looked up from germline, CDR1 is SGHVS and CDR2 is FNYEAQ. V shed 1 base and J shed 4 bases, with 7 bases lying between them. The CDR3 DNA sequence: TGTGCCAGCAGCTTAGGAGGAGCCACTGAAGCTTTCTTT. As protein: CASSLGGATEAFF.

V usage is TRBV19 and J usage is TRBJ2-3; 14 nucleotides align to TRBD2. V dropped 6 bases and J dropped 3; count of bases not matched to a gene: 5. Germline lookup yields CDR1 LNHDA and CDR2 SQIVND (reference sequence). The CDR3 consists of 16 residues. CDR3 amino acids: CASSPGLAGVTDTQYF. CDR3 sequence (DNA): TGTGCCAGTAGCCCGGGACTAGCGGGGGTTACAGATACGCAGTATTTT. Full variable domain (rest looked up from reference TRBV19 and TRBJ2-3): DGGITQSPKYLFRKEGQNVTLSCEQNLNHDAMYWYRQDPGQGLRLIYYSQIVNDFQKGDIAEGYSVSREKKESFPLTVTSAQKNPTAFYLCASSPGLAGVTDTQYFGPGTRLTVL.